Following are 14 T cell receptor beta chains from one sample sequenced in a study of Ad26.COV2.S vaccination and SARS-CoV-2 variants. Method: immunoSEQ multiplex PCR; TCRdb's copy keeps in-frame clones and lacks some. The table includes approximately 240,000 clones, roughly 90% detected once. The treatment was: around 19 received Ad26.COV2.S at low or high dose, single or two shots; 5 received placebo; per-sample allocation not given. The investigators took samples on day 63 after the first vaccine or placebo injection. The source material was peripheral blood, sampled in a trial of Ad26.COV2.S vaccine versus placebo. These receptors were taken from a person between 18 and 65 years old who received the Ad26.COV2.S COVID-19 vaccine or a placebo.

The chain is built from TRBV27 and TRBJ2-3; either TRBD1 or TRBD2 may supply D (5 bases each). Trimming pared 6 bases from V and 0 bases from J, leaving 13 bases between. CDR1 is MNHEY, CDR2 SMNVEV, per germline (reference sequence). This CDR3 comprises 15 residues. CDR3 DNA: TGTGCCAGCAGGAGGGGAAGTTTTAGCACAGATACGCAGTATTTT. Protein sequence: CASRRGSFSTDTQYF.

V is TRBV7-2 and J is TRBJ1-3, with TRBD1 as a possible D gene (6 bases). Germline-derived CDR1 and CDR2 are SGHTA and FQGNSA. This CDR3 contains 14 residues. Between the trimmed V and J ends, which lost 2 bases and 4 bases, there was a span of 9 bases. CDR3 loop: CASSLTQGGNTIYF. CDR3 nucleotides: TGTGCCAGCAGCTTAACGCAGGGGGGAAACACCATATATTTT.

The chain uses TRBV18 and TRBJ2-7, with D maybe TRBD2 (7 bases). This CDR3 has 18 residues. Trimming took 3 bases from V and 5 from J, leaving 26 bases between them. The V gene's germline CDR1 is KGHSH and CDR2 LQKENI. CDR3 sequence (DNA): TGTGCCAGCTCACCCTATACAGGCCGCTTGGGGGGGCCCAACGAGCAGTACTTC. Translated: CASSPYTGRLGGPNEQYF.

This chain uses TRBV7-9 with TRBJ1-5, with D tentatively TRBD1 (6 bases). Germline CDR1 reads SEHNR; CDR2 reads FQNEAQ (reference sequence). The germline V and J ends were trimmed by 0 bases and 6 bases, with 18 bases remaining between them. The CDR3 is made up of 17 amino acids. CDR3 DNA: TGTGCCAGCAGCTTAGCGCCTGGGGGGGGCAGGCCTCAGCCCCAGCATTTT. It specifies CASSLAPGGGRPQPQHF.

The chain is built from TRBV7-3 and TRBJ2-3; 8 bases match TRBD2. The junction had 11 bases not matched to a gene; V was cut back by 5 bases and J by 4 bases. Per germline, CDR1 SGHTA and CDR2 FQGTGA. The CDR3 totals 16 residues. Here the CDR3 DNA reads TGTGCCAGCAGCCCCGTGGGAGCGGGAGTCTCAGATACGCAGTATTTT. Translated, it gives CASSPVGAGVSDTQYF.

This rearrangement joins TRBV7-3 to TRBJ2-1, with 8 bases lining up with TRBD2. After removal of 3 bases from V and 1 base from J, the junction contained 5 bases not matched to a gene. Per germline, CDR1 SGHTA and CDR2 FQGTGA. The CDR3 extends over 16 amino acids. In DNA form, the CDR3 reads TGTGCCAGCAGCTTGAACCGACTAGCGTCCTACAATGAGCAGTTCTTC. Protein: CASSLNRLASYNEQFF.

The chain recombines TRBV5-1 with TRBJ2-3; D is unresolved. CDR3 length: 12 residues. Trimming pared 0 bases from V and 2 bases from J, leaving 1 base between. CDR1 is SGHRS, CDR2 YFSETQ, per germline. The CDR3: CASSLDTDTQYF. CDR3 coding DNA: TGCGCCAGCAGCTTGGACACAGATACGCAGTATTTT.

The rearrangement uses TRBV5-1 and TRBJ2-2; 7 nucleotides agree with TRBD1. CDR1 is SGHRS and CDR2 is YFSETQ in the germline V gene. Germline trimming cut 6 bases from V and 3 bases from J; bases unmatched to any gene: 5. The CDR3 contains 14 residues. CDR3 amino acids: CASNKGAYTGELFF. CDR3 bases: TGCGCCAGCAATAAGGGGGCATACACCGGGGAGCTGTTTTTT. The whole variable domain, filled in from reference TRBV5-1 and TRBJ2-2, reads KAGVTQTPRYLIKTRGQQVTLSCSPISGHRSVSWYQQTPGQGLQFLFEYFSETQRNKGNFPGRFSGRQFSNSRSEMNVSTLELGDSALYLCASNKGAYTGELFFGEGSRLTVL.

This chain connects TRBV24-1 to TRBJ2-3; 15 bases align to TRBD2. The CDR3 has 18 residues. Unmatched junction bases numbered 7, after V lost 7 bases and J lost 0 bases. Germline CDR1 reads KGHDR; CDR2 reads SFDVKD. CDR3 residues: CATSRGGLAGGSTDTQYF. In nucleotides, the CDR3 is TGTGCCACCAGCAGGGGAGGACTAGCGGGAGGGAGCACAGATACGCAGTATTTT.

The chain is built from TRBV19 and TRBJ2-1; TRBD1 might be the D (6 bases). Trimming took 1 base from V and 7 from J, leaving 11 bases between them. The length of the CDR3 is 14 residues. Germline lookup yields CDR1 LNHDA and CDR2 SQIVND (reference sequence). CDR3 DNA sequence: TGTGCCAGTAGTATAGGAACAGGGCGGAATGAGCAGTTCTTC. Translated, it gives CASSIGTGRNEQFF.

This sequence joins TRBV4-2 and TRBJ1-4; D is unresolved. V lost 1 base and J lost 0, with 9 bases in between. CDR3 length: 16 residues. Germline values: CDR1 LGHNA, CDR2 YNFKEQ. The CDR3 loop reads CASSQVQATTNEKLFF. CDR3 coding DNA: TGTGCCAGCAGCCAAGTGCAGGCCACAACTAATGAAAAACTGTTTTTT.

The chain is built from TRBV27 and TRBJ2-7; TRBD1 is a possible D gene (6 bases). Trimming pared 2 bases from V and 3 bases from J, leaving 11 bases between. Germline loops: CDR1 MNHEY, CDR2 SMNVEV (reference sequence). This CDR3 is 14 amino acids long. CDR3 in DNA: TGTGCCAGCAGTTTAAGCGACAGGCACTACGAGCAGTACTTC. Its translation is CASSLSDRHYEQYF.

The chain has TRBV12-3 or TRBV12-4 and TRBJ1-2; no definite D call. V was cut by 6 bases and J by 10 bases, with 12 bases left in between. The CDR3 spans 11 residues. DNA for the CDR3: TGTGCCAGCAGCCTGGTGGGGATCTACACCTTC. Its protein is CASSLVGIYTF.

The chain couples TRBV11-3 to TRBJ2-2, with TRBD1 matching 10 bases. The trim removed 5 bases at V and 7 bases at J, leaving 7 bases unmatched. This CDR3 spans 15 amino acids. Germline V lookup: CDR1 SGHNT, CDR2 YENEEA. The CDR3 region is CASSPDRGRHGELFF. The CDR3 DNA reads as TGTGCCAGCAGCCCCGACAGGGGGCGTCACGGGGAGCTGTTTTTT.